This T cell receptor beta chain was documented in a study of T cell repertoires in cytomegalovirus infection. The study's findings and limits: The ex vivo response was dominated by HLA-C-restricted CMV-specific TCR beta clonotypes.

TCRdb fed the reads into MiXCR, producing one record per CDR3 protein. The repertoire has roughly 180,000 distinct CDR3 sequences, 20% to 25% of them found once; the top ten carry under 30%. This clonotype has a handful of counts. Its antigen is as yet unknown. Germline V gene data show CDR1 as SGHVS and CDR2 as FNYEAQ. The CDR3 is made up of 16 amino acids. Between the trimmed V and J ends, which lost 4 bases and 4 bases, there was a span of 19 bases. This receptor was identified in a human donor in good health (CMV status not recorded). Some clones in this sample may be carry-over from other donors' samples. J is TRBJ1-2 and V is TRBV7-6; D possibly corresponds to TRBD1 (5 bases). The sample consisted of CD8+ T cells from cultured PBMCs, taken from culture after CMV antigen stimulation. For the CDR3, the DNA is TGTGCCAGCAGCTCGGGCTGGGGGGAGGAGGCCTATGGCTACACCTTC. This gives the protein CASSSGWGEEAYGYTF.